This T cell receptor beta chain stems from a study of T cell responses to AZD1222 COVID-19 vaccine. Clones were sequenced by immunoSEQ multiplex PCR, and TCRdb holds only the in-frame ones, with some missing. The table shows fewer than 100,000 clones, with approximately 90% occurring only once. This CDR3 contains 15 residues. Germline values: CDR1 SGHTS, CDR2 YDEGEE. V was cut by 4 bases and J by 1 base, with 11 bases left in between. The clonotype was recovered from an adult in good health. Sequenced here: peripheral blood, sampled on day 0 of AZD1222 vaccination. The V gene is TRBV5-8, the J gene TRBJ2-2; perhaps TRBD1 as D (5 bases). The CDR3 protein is CASSHRTRNTGELFF. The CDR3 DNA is TGTGCCAGCAGCCACCGGACAAGGAACACCGGGGAGCTGTTTTTT.